This T cell receptor (beta chain) was obtained from a study of neoadjuvant anti-PD-1 for oral cavity cancer (dated by TCRdb to about 2021). About the full investigation: Three to four biweekly doses of nivolumab at 3 mg/kg were mostly administered to patients before curative-intent surgical resection. Patients without progression received a fourth nivolumab dose around day 43 and underwent definitive surgical resection on days 50-56. The parent correlative cohort included roughly 13 patients, with an approximately 35% response rate. Under RECIST 1.1, a patient counted as a responder if showing complete response, partial response or stable disease, and as a non-responder if showing progression. General study outcomes and caveats: Only a few patients per response group were included in the TCR analyses, and larger cohorts for validation were called for by the authors. Higher pretreatment blood TCRbeta clonality and lower post-treatment tumor TCRbeta clonality were correlated with higher pretreatment blood Treg/Th17 ratios. After neoadjuvant nivolumab, T cell clonality (Gini index) in PBMCs was significantly higher in non-responders than in responders.

PBMC libraries used mostly roughly 500 ng of input genomic DNA for deep sequencing, with six replicates per sample. TCRbeta libraries were prepared with the immunoSEQ hsTCRbeta kit according to the manufacturer's instructions. The completed libraries were mixed into a single pool at 3 nM, then sequenced with an Illumina NovaSeq 6000 S4 flow cell. Per the authors' processing: The immunoSEQ Analyzer was used for raw data preprocessing and quality control. The analysis was restricted to productive rearrangements, with each unique CDR3 amino acid sequence defining a clonotype. Using the R package tcR, the researchers computed the Gini-Simpson index as their estimate of repertoire clonality. Gini indices were compared with Student's t test, and associations with tumor size change were assessed by Pearson correlation. TCRdb re-hosts the immuneACCESS table, in-frame sequences only. Its copies lack some clones; in the studies checked, an unresolved V gene accounts for under half of them, and the cause for the rest is not known. The V and J calls and the clone size are those of that table, but D and trimming were determined from the DNA. The sample table contains over 10,000 clones; only one count was recorded for roughly three fifths of them. Together, the top ten hold about 2.4% of the sample.

The junction shows trimming of 7 bases on V and 2 bases on J, plus 14 bases between the germline ends. As encoded in the germline V gene (reference sequence), CDR1 is MNHEY while CDR2 is SMNVEV. Inclusive of the bounding cysteine and phenylalanine, the CDR3 is 14 residues long. This entry keeps only the CDR3 DNA: 42 bases, framed from base 1. Of note for this clone: The clone's antigen remains unknown. No much larger clonotype is one base removed from it; base qualities were not supplied.

The label giving this sample's time point can be read as: before neoadjuvant nivolumab. Patients had been newly diagnosed with stage II-IVA oral cavity squamous cell carcinoma, and no prior systemic or radiation treatment had been given to the patients. The cohort consisted of patients with HPV-negative, locally advanced oral cavity squamous cell carcinoma. No culture maintenance or expansion was done, as the peripheral blood mononuclear cells went straight to analysis. The samples were obtained from a longitudinal correlative study of a single-arm phase II trial testing neoadjuvant nivolumab in oral cavity squamous cell carcinoma. Subject-matched pre- and post-treatment PBMCs and tumors from three responders and three non-responders were subjected to genomic DNA-based TCRbeta sequencing. Peripheral blood mononuclear cells were collected once before nivolumab treatment and again after treatment, at the time of surgery. The Maxwell RSC DNA from Cells kit was used to extract genomic DNA from PBMCs.

The rearrangement combines TRBV27 with TRBJ2-5; the D gene is perhaps TRBD2, from 6 matching bases. The TCR was taken from a person aged 35-80 years with oral cavity squamous cell carcinoma. The sequencing used PBMCs, collected before nivolumab (anti-PD-1) treatment. Here the CDR3 is given as CASKRGGAQETQYF. DNA sequence: TGTGCCAGCAAGAGGGGAGGCGCGCAAGAGACCCAGTACTTC.